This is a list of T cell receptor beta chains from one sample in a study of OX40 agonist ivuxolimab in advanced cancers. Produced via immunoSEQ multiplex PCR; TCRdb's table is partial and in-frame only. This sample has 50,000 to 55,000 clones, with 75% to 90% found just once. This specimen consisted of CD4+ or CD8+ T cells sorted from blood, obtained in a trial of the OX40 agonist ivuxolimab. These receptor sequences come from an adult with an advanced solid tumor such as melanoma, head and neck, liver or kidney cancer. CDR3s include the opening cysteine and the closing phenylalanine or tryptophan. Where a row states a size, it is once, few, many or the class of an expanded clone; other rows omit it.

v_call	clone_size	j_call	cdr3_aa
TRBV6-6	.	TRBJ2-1	CASSYDHTNEQFF
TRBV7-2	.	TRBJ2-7	CASSPSSGDSFYEQYF
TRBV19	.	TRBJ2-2	CASSIDRGNTGELFF
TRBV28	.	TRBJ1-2	CASSPPAGNYGYTF
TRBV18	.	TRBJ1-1	CASSPSEGTEAFF
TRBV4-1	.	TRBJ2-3	CASSQASGGDTDTQYF
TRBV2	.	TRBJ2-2	CASSGTLNTGELFF
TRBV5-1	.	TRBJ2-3	CASSPIPTDLTDTQYF
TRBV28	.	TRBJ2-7	CASSLLPGQATYEQYF
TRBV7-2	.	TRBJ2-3	CASSLIPDTQYF
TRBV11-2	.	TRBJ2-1	CASSLQGQGFDEQFF
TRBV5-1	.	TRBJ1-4	CASSTTGEVQEKLFF
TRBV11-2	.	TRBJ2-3	CASSLGLGDTQYF
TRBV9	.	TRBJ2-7	CASSATGTSYEQYF
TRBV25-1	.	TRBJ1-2	CASSAFQGGSPSSYGYTF
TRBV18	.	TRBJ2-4	CASSPADGRAVKNIQYF
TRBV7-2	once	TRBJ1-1	CASSLQGRGQAFF
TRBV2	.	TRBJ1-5	CASSDGTGVQPQHF
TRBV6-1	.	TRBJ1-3	CASRLLSSGNTIYF
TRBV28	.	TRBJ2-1	CASSSPGQGTNEQFF
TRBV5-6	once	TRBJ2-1	CASSLWDWYNEQFF
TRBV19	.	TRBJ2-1	CASSNQGRSYNEQFF
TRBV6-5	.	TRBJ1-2	CASSNGRSYGYTF
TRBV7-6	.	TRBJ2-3	CASSLQQGADTQYF
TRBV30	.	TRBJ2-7	CAWSVGIGAYEQYF
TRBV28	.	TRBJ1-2	CASSFRGTGYTF
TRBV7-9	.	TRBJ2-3	CASSFGLTTDTQYF
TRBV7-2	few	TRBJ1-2	CASSGQGIGYTF
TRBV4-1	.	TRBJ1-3	CASSQGPPGNTIYF